These 18 T cell receptor beta chains share one sample of origin, sequenced in a study of blood T cell repertoires in COVID-19. Sequencing was performed with immunoSEQ multiplex PCR; in TCRdb, only in-frame clones are kept and a portion is missing. In the table there are 90,000 to 95,000 clones, approximately 90% of which are singletons. The sequenced sample was peripheral blood. These receptor sequences come from a woman of 80 years or more with active COVID-19.

V usage is TRBV29-1 and J usage is TRBJ2-7; 9 positions agree with TRBD1. Trimming cost V 6 bases and J 3 bases; bases outside gene matches: 9. Germline assignment: CDR1 SQVTM and CDR2 ANQGSEA. The CDR3 totals 14 residues. This CDR3 is CSVQGTGLNYEQYF. For the CDR3, the DNA is TGCAGCGTCCAAGGGACAGGGCTGAACTACGAGCAGTACTTC.

This clone was counted once. The CDR3 DNA follows: TGTGCCAGCAGCTTAGGCCTAGCGGGAGGTAACGCCTACAATGAGCAGTTCTTC. It specifies CASSLGLAGGNAYNEQFF. V and J are TRBV7-9 and TRBJ2-1; 11 nucleotides agree with TRBD2. CDR3 length equals 18 residues. V trimming: 1 base; J trimming: 2 bases; junction bases outside the gene matches: 7. The germline V gene has CDR1 SEHNR and CDR2 FQNEAQ (reference sequence).

The rearrangement links TRBV7-9 to TRBJ2-6; D might be TRBD2 (6 bases). The CDR3 contains 16 residues. V was clipped by 5 bases and J by 0 bases, with 11 bases between them. Germline V gene sequence: CDR1 SEHNR, CDR2 FQNEAQ (reference sequence). The CDR3, as DNA: TGTGCCAGCAGCCCACGGACTATCTCTGGGGCCAACGTCCTGACTTTC. Residues: CASSPRTISGANVLTF. The complete variable domain, with remaining parts taken from reference TRBV7-9 and TRBJ2-6, reads DTGVSQNPRHKITKRGQNVTFRCDPISEHNRLYWYRQTLGQGPEFLTYFQNEAQLEKSRLLSDRFSAERPKGSFSTLEIQRTEQGDSAMYLCASSPRTISGANVLTFGAGSRLTVL.

The chain uses TRBV7-2 and TRBJ2-7, with D unclear. The V end was cut by 0 bases, the J end by 2 bases, with 11 bases between. The CDR3 spans 15 residues. Germline values: CDR1 SGHTA, CDR2 FQGNSA. The CDR3 bases are TGTGCCAGCAGCTTAGCGTCGGCCAGGACCTACGAGCAGTACTTC. The encoded protein is CASSLASARTYEQYF.

This clone was recorded a few times. The CDR3 here is CASSSGEQYF. In DNA form, the CDR3 reads TGCGCCAGCAGCTCGGGGGAGCAGTACTTC. J is TRBJ2-7 and V is TRBV5-1; a weak D match, TRBD2 (5 bases). Trimming took 3 bases from V and 7 from J, leaving 5 bases between them. CDR3 size: 10 residues. Germline lookup yields CDR1 SGHRS and CDR2 YFSETQ.

The V gene is TRBV3-1 (or the pseudogene TRBV3-2), the J gene TRBJ2-7, with D unclear. Trimming stripped 3 bases from V and 9 bases from J, with 15 bases between. Germline loops: CDR1 LGHDT, CDR2 YNNKEL (reference sequence). This CDR3 has 13 amino acids. Here the CDR3 DNA reads TGTGCCAGCAGCCAGGCGCGGTCTCGAAGGCAGTACTTC. The encoded protein is CASSQARSRRQYF.

The chain has TRBV27 and TRBJ2-7, with a tentative D call TRBD2 (5 bases). V shed 7 bases and J shed 7 bases, with 17 bases lying between them. This CDR3 region has 13 residues. Germline lookup yields CDR1 MNHEY and CDR2 SMNVEV (reference sequence). As DNA, the CDR3 is TGTGCCAGCACCGAAGACCCCTCGGGGGAGCAGTACTTC. Translation: CASTEDPSGEQYF.

J is TRBJ2-5 and V is TRBV4-1, with 9 bases identical to TRBD2. From germline, CDR1 is MGHRA and CDR2 YSYEKL. This CDR3 comprises 16 residues. Germline trimming cut 5 bases from V and 1 base from J; bases unmatched to any gene: 8. CDR3 nucleotide sequence: TGCGCCAGCAGCACCCCTGGGCGGGAGGGCCAAGAGACCCAGTACTTC. This sequence encodes CASSTPGREGQETQYF.

The chain recombines TRBV19 with TRBJ2-1; possibly TRBD2 for D (5 bases). CDR1 is LNHDA and CDR2 is SQIVND in the germline V gene (reference sequence). CDR3 length: 12 amino acids. V was clipped by 8 bases and J by 3 bases, with 8 bases between them. The CDR3 DNA reads TGTGCCAGTTCACGGGACTACAATGAGCAGTTCTTC. Encoded protein: CASSRDYNEQFF.

V and J are TRBV6-6 and TRBJ2-7; D uncertain. From germline, CDR1 is MNHNY and CDR2 SVGAGI (reference sequence). The CDR3 is made up of 14 amino acids. Trimming cost V 6 bases and J 5 bases, with 17 bases left between them. The CDR3 sequence: CASSHGEIFDEQYF. CDR3 in DNA: TGTGCCAGCAGCCACGGAGAGATTTTCGACGAGCAGTACTTC.

The genes are TRBV7-2 and TRBJ2-7, with TRBD2 matching 10 bases. Germline values: CDR1 SGHTA, CDR2 FQGNSA. CDR3 length equals 15 residues. V shed 3 bases, J shed 5 bases, and the junction held 7 bases outside the gene matches. CDR3 sequence reads: CASSFISGRGNEQYF. CDR3 nucleotides: TGTGCCAGCAGCTTTATCAGCGGGAGGGGGAACGAGCAGTACTTC.

The chain is built from TRBV7-8 and TRBJ2-6; D ambiguous. The CDR3 length is 15 residues. Germline values: CDR1 SGHVS, CDR2 FQNEAQ. V was shortened by 4 bases and J by 0 bases, with 7 bases between the two germline ends. The DNA of the CDR3 is TGTGCCAGCAGCTCCCCCTACTCTGGGGCCAACGTCCTGACTTTC. Amino acid sequence: CASSSPYSGANVLTF.

The chain joins TRBV28 to TRBJ1-6; weak D call: TRBD1 (5 bases). CDR3 length: 15 amino acids. The germline V and J ends were trimmed by 1 base and 10 bases, with 14 bases remaining between them. Germline V gives CDR1 MDHEN, CDR2 SYDVKM. In DNA, the CDR3 is TGTGCCAGCAGTTTATTCGGCAGGGAGGTCTCACCCCTCCACTTT. It yields the protein CASSLFGREVSPLHF.

The rearrangement uses TRBV29-1 and TRBJ1-5; 9 positions agree with TRBD1. The V gene end was trimmed by 5 bases and the J gene end by 0 bases; junction bases not matched to a gene: 2. This CDR3 region has 14 residues. CDR1 is SQVTM and CDR2 is ANQGSEA in the germline V gene. CDR3 in amino acids: CSVMTGGSNQPQHF. The CDR3 coding sequence is TGCAGCGTTATGACAGGGGGTAGCAATCAGCCCCAGCATTTT.

This clone was recorded only once. The chain combines TRBV25-1 with TRBJ2-7; D is possibly TRBD2 (7 bases). The CDR3 is made up of 13 amino acids. V lost 10 bases, J lost 4 bases, and 17 bases lay in between. Per the germline V gene, CDR1 is MGHDK and CDR2 is SYGVNS. CDR3 residues: CATGGGGRYEQYF. The CDR3 coding sequence is TGTGCCACCGGAGGGGGGGGGCGATACGAGCAGTACTTC.

The V and J genes are TRBV7-3 and TRBJ2-3, with a possible D match to TRBD2 (5 bases). V was trimmed by 5 bases and J by 7 bases, leaving 19 bases between them. The CDR3 totals 15 residues. Germline V gene data show CDR1 as SGHTA and CDR2 as FQGTGA. CDR3 DNA sequence: TGTGCCAGCAGCCCCCGGCCAGCGGCGGCTCATACGCAGTATTTT. Its translation: CASSPRPAAAHTQYF.

V usage is TRBV6-2 or TRBV6-3 and J usage is TRBJ2-7; possibly TRBD2 for D (6 bases). Germline V lookup: CDR1 MNHEY, CDR2 SVGEGT. CDR3 length: 15 amino acids. With 6 bases removed from V and 7 bases from J, the gap between germline ends came to 22 bases. CDR3: CASSSRGGGYVEQYF. The DNA of the CDR3 is TGTGCCAGCAGCTCTAGGGGCGGAGGGTACGTTGAGCAGTACTTC.

This sequence joins TRBV11-1 and TRBJ2-1; tentative D call: TRBD1 (6 bases). This CDR3 has 12 residues. CDR1 is SGHAT, CDR2 FQDESV, per germline (reference sequence). The V end was cut by 5 bases, the J end by 10 bases, with 12 bases between. Here the CDR3 reads CASSPNREEQFF. The CDR3 DNA follows: TGTGCCAGCAGCCCTAACAGGGAAGAGCAGTTCTTC.